Each of the 25 T cell receptor beta chains below was sequenced from the same sample in a study of T cell clones after liver transplantation (dated by TCRdb to between 2018 and 2021). Preparation of the library involved the immunoSEQ multiplex PCR assay. Held by TCRdb, this immuneACCESS table contains in-frame sequences only and omits some clones. Under half of the omission traces to an unresolved V gene where checked; the cause of the rest is unknown. Across this sample there are roughly 70,000 clones, with about nine tenths seen only once. Jointly, the top ten make up approximately 2.5% of the sample. According to the study, the label for this sample's time point signals: pre-transplant. The material sequenced was CD4+ T cells from blood, taken before liver transplant. All receptors come from a human donor who received a liver transplant.

The V call is TRBV2, the J call TRBJ2-5; no firm D call. CDR3 length equals 13 residues. Trimming took off 3 bases at V and 1 base at J, with 6 bases between the two ends. The germline V gene encodes CDR1 SNHLY and CDR2 FYNNEI. CDR3: CASSEVIQETQYF. The DNA of the CDR3 is TGTGCCAGCAGTGAGGTCATCCAAGAGACCCAGTACTTC. Complete variable domain (other parts from reference TRBV2 and TRBJ2-5): EPEVTQTPSHQVTQMGQEVILRCVPISNHLYFYWYRQILGQKVEFLVSFYNNEISEKSEIFDDQFSVERPDGSNFTLKIRSTKLEDSAMYFCASSEVIQETQYFGPGTRLLVL.

The rearrangement links TRBV5-1 to TRBJ2-7, with D possibly TRBD1 on 5 matching bases. Per the germline V gene, CDR1 is SGHRS and CDR2 is YFSETQ. V shed 4 bases and J shed 0 bases, with 11 bases lying between them. The CDR3 runs 14 residues. CDR3 coding DNA: TGCGCCAGCAGCCATCGACAGAACTCCTACGAGCAGTACTTC. Translated, it gives CASSHRQNSYEQYF.

The chain joins TRBV28 to TRBJ2-1, with D unresolved. This CDR3 is 14 amino acids long. V was cut by 3 bases and J by 7 bases, with 13 bases left in between. CDR1 and CDR2 (germline): MDHEN, SYDVKM. In nucleotides, the CDR3 is TGTGCCAGCAGTTTGGTCAAACCTGGGAATGAGCAGTTCTTC. Translating gives CASSLVKPGNEQFF.

V usage is TRBV7-8 and J usage is TRBJ2-6, with D unresolved. Trimming shortened V by 0 bases and J by 0 bases, and 15 bases separated the two germline ends. The CDR3 consists of 19 residues. CDR1 is SGHVS and CDR2 is FQNEAQ in the germline V gene. The CDR3 reads CASSLAVLVQGSGANVLTF. The CDR3 nucleotides are TGTGCCAGCAGCTTAGCGGTTTTGGTCCAAGGCTCTGGGGCCAACGTCCTGACTTTC.

V gene TRBV28 combines with J gene TRBJ1-4, with TRBD1 matching over 10 bases. The CDR3 length is 15 residues. Germline-derived CDR1 and CDR2 are MDHEN and SYDVKM. V trimming: 2 bases; J trimming: 7 bases; junction bases outside the gene matches: 4. The CDR3: CASSLPGTGVEKLFF. In nucleotides, the CDR3 is TGTGCCAGCAGTTTACCCGGGACAGGGGTTGAAAAACTGTTTTTT.

CDR3 DNA sequence: TGTGCCAGCATCCAAGGGACAGGGGGCTTAACTAATGAAAAACTGTTTTTT. Translation: CASIQGTGGLTNEKLFF. The chain combines TRBV11-3 with TRBJ1-4, with 12 bases aligning to TRBD1. Germline V gene sequence: CDR1 SGHNT, CDR2 YENEEA. V lost 7 bases to trimming and J lost 1 base; unmatched junction nucleotides: 7. This CDR3 comprises 17 residues.

The chain's CDR3 is CASSLEGSTDTQYF. CDR3 sequence (DNA): TGTGCCAGCAGCTTAGAAGGCAGCACAGATACGCAGTATTTT. The V gene is TRBV7-2, the J gene TRBJ2-3; D gene ambiguous. V lost 1 base and J 0 bases, leaving 5 bases between the germline ends. Germline CDR1 and CDR2: SGHTA and FQGNSA. The CDR3 sequence is 14 residues long.

This chain connects TRBV9 to TRBJ2-2; D is ambiguous. V was pared by 1 base and J by 2 bases, with 9 bases between. CDR1 and CDR2 from the germline V gene are SGDLS and YYNGEE. The CDR3 sequence is 15 residues long. The CDR3 DNA sequence: TGTGCCAGCAGCGTATCTGGCTTTAACACCGGGGAGCTGTTTTTT. Translation: CASSVSGFNTGELFF.

The rearrangement links TRBV2 to TRBJ2-3; 10 bases are a match to TRBD1. The CDR3 is made up of 13 amino acids. Germline V CDR1 and CDR2: SNHLY, FYNNEI. V lost 10 bases, J lost 6 bases, and 7 bases stayed unmatched. CDR3 DNA: TGTGCCACCCGGGACAGGGGAGTCGATACGCAGTATTTT. It yields the protein CATRDRGVDTQYF.

The chain links TRBV5-1 to TRBJ2-7; D could derive from TRBD1 or TRBD2 (5 bases each). This CDR3 has 15 amino acids. V was shortened by 3 bases and J by 0 bases, with 13 bases between the two germline ends. Germline values: CDR1 SGHRS, CDR2 YFSETQ. CDR3 region: CASSSAGTVSYEQYF. CDR3 DNA: TGCGCCAGCAGCTCAGCCGGGACGGTCTCCTACGAGCAGTACTTC.

For the CDR3, the DNA is TGTGCCAGCAGTTTCAGTCGAAACACCGGGGAGCTGTTTTTT. Protein product: CASSFSRNTGELFF. This chain connects TRBV27 to TRBJ2-2, with D unresolved. V dropped 3 bases and J dropped 2 bases, with 7 bases sitting between them. This CDR3 region has 14 residues. The germline V gene encodes CDR1 MNHEY and CDR2 SMNVEV (reference sequence).

This clone was seen more than once but under ten times. The chain recombines TRBV28 with TRBJ2-7; possible D gene TRBD2, 6 bases. The CDR3 consists of 12 residues. The V end was cut by 6 bases, the J end by 5 bases, with 11 bases between. CDR1 is MDHEN and CDR2 is SYDVKM in the germline V gene. The CDR3 bases are TGTGCCAGCAGGGAGGGTCGGGACGAGCAGTACTTC. Translation gives CASREGRDEQYF.

This clone turned up a few times. This rearrangement joins TRBV6-1 to TRBJ2-7, with 8 bases fitting TRBD1. Germline CDR1 and CDR2: MNHNS and SASEGT. The CDR3 consists of 14 residues. The junction had 8 bases not matched to a gene; V was cut back by 5 bases and J by 5 bases. The CDR3 loop is CASSLDRAVNEQYF. The CDR3 nucleotides are TGTGCCAGCAGTCTGGACAGGGCGGTCAACGAGCAGTACTTC.

V gene TRBV5-6 combines with J gene TRBJ2-5; 10 bases map to TRBD2. The J call is uncertain, as TRBJ2-7 better fits the DNA end. Germline CDR1 SGHDT, CDR2 YYEEEE. The CDR3 consists of 15 residues. The CDR3 bases are TGTGCCAGCAGCCGCTTAGCGGGAGGCGCCTACGAGCAGTACTTC. Residues: CASSRLAGGAYEQYF.

The rearrangement uses TRBV7-6 and TRBJ1-5; TRBD1 matches 7 bases. The CDR3 runs to 15 residues. Per the germline V gene, CDR1 is SGHVS and CDR2 is FNYEAQ. Trimming took 5 bases from V and 5 from J; bases not matched to a gene: 9. CDR3 nucleotides: TGTGCCAGCAGCCCAGGGGGGAAATCGGATCAGCCCCAGCATTTT. It translates to CASSPGGKSDQPQHF.

The chain employs TRBV4-3 and TRBJ1-5; 9 bases are a match to TRBD1. Trimming took 2 bases from V and 4 from J; bases not matched to a gene: 3. Per germline, CDR1 LGHNA and CDR2 YSLEER. The CDR3 loop spans 15 amino acids. The chain's CDR3 is CASSQTGTGNQPQHF. The CDR3 DNA sequence: TGCGCCAGCAGCCAAACCGGGACAGGGAATCAGCCCCAGCATTTT.

The J gene is TRBJ2-2, the V gene TRBV30, with D unclear. The CDR3 consists of 12 residues. V was clipped by 4 bases and J by 6 bases, with 9 bases between them. The germline CDR1 and CDR2 sequences are GTSNPN and SVGIG (reference sequence). The CDR3 nucleotides read TGTGCCTGGAATAAGATGGCCGGGGAGCTGTTTTTT. This encodes CAWNKMAGELFF.

The chain joins TRBV6-1 to TRBJ1-5; D is perhaps TRBD1 (6 bases). Deletions cut 6 bases from V and 4 bases from J, with 10 bases between. Germline CDR1 and CDR2: MNHNS and SASEGT. The CDR3 is made up of 13 amino acids. CDR3: CASSVQGNQPQHF. CDR3 bases: TGTGCCAGCAGCGTTCAGGGGAATCAGCCCCAGCATTTT.

This chain joins TRBV10-3 and TRBJ2-6; D not resolved. Germline V gene sequence: CDR1 ENHRY, CDR2 SYGVKD. The V and J ends lost 4 bases and 4 bases respectively, with 11 bases between them. This CDR3 region has 15 residues. The CDR3 is CAISVPNLGANVLTF. CDR3 coding DNA: TGTGCCATCAGTGTCCCAAACCTCGGGGCCAACGTCCTGACTTTC.

The chain employs TRBV5-4 and TRBJ2-7; no clear D gene. CDR1 SGHNT and CDR2 YYREEE come from the germline V gene (reference sequence). The CDR3 loop spans 12 amino acids. V dropped 4 bases and J dropped 6 bases, with 11 bases sitting between them. In DNA, the CDR3 is TGTGCCAGCAGCGTAAGGTTTGGCGAGCAGTACTTC. Translating it yields CASSVRFGEQYF.

The chain carries TRBV6-4 and TRBJ1-5, with D maybe TRBD1 (5 bases). Germline CDR1 is MRHNA and CDR2 is SNTAGT. V dropped 2 bases and J dropped 7 bases, with 9 bases sitting between them. This CDR3 region has 13 residues. The CDR3 DNA is TGTGCCAGCAGTGACAGGGCAGGGCAGCCCCAGCATTTT. Translating gives CASSDRAGQPQHF.

The V call is TRBV11-3, the J call TRBJ2-1; 8 bases fit TRBD1. This CDR3 has 13 amino acids. With V trimmed by 10 bases and J by 8 bases, 10 bases remained unmatched. Germline V gene data show CDR1 as SGHNT and CDR2 as YENEEA. CDR3 loop: CAIGGDRNYEQFF. As DNA, the CDR3 is TGTGCCATAGGTGGGGACAGGAACTATGAGCAGTTCTTC.

The chain uses TRBV4-3 and TRBJ1-5; the D is unclear. The V and J ends lost 0 bases and 1 base respectively, with 7 bases between them. This CDR3 is built from 15 residues. The V gene's germline CDR1 is LGHNA and CDR2 YSLEER. The CDR3 protein is CASSQDYQSNQPQHF. Written as DNA, the CDR3 is TGCGCCAGCAGCCAAGATTACCAGAGCAATCAGCCCCAGCATTTT.

This chain connects TRBV6-1 to TRBJ2-7; 7 positions agree with TRBD1. V lost 7 bases and J lost 4; bases outside the gene matches: 10. CDR3 length equals 14 residues. The germline gives CDR1 MNHNS, CDR2 SASEGT. The CDR3 sequence: CASIPQQGEYEQYF. Here the CDR3 DNA reads TGTGCCAGCATCCCCCAGCAGGGGGAATACGAGCAGTACTTC.

The chain joins TRBV11-3 to TRBJ2-5; 9 positions match TRBD2. The CDR3 is 14 residues long. V was pared by 8 bases and J by 7 bases, with 11 bases of the junction left unmatched. Germline lookup yields CDR1 SGHNT and CDR2 YENEEA. The CDR3 sequence is CASRGGSGSGTQYF. CDR3 sequence (DNA): TGTGCCAGCCGGGGAGGTAGCGGGAGTGGGACCCAGTACTTC.